The 27 T cell receptor beta chains below come from one sample, sequenced in a study of blood T cell repertoires in COVID-19. Repertoires were generated with immunoSEQ multiplex PCR, while TCRdb's copy carries only in-frame clones and drops some. The sample shows 84,000 or so clones, 85% of them seen only once. Input material: peripheral blood. These TCRs come from a man at least 80 years old with active or convalescent COVID-19.

The chain uses TRBV11-3 and TRBJ1-1, with D unresolved. Trimming took 0 bases from V and 3 from J, leaving 11 bases between them. Germline V gene lookup returns CDR1 SGHNT and CDR2 YENEEA. The CDR3 consists of 15 residues. CDR3 in DNA: TGTGCCAGCAGCTTAGATGGCGGTGATGACACTGAAGCTTTCTTT. This gives the protein CASSLDGGDDTEAFF.

The rearrangement links TRBV24-1 to TRBJ1-3; D possibly corresponds to TRBD1 (6 bases). The CDR3 is 17 residues long. Germline loops: CDR1 KGHDR, CDR2 SFDVKD. V lost 1 base and J lost 0, with 12 bases in between. CDR3 DNA sequence: TGTGCCACCAGTGATTTCGTGGGGGGGCTCTCTGGAAACACCATATATTTT. This encodes CATSDFVGGLSGNTIYF.

The gene calls are TRBV5-1 and TRBJ1-2, with TRBD1 matching over 9 bases. CDR3 length: 16 residues. Germline assignment: CDR1 SGHRS and CDR2 YFSETQ. Unmatched junction bases numbered 13, after V lost 6 bases and J lost 4 bases. The CDR3 DNA sequence: TGCGCCAGCACAACAGCACAGGGGGCGGCTGGCTATGGCTACACCTTC. Its translation: CASTTAQGAAGYGYTF. The full variable domain, in which reference TRBV5-1 and TRBJ1-2 provide the parts outside the CDR3, is KAGVTQTPRYLIKTRGQQVTLSCSPISGHRSVSWYQQTPGQGLQFLFEYFSETQRNKGNFPGRFSGRQFSNSRSEMNVSTLELGDSALYLCASTTAQGAAGYGYTFGSGTRLTVV.

There are a few counts of this clone. The chain recombines TRBV28 with TRBJ2-2; D is undetermined. The CDR3 sequence is 12 residues long. V gave up 4 bases and J gave up 7 bases, with 7 bases separating them. Germline-derived CDR1 and CDR2 are MDHEN and SYDVKM. The CDR3 spells CASSWSSGELFF. The CDR3 DNA follows: TGTGCCAGCAGTTGGAGTAGCGGGGAGCTGTTTTTT.

The chain links TRBV5-1 to TRBJ1-1, with 7 nucleotides matching TRBD1. The V gene's germline CDR1 is SGHRS and CDR2 YFSETQ. V dropped 0 bases and J dropped 2; count of bases not matched to a gene: 4. This CDR3 has 15 residues. This chain's CDR3 is CASSLAAGGNTEAFF. In DNA, the CDR3 is TGCGCCAGCAGCTTGGCGGCAGGGGGTAACACTGAAGCTTTCTTT.

This clone was seen at least ten times. This chain links TRBV24-1 with TRBJ1-5; D gene ambiguous. The CDR3 has 14 amino acids. The germline gives CDR1 KGHDR, CDR2 SFDVKD. V lost 6 bases and J lost 7, with 15 bases in between. Written as DNA, the CDR3 is TGTGCCACCAGTCGGGCGGGCCAAGGGCAGCCCCAGCATTTT. It encodes CATSRAGQGQPQHF.

This chain uses TRBV14 with TRBJ1-2; D is uncertain. Germline V gene sequence: CDR1 SGHDN, CDR2 FVKESK. There are 15 residues in the CDR3. The germline V and J ends were trimmed by 4 bases and 8 bases, with 20 bases remaining between them. This chain's CDR3 is CASSPTGAGRLGYTF. DNA for the CDR3: TGTGCCAGCAGCCCTACTGGCGCAGGTCGGTTGGGCTACACCTTC.

This chain connects TRBV27 to TRBJ2-3; D is possibly TRBD2 (5 bases). Deletions cut 5 bases from V and 0 bases from J, with 9 bases between. This CDR3 region has 14 residues. Germline V gene sequence: CDR1 MNHEY, CDR2 SMNVEV (reference sequence). In DNA form, the CDR3 reads TGTGCCAGCAGTATTAGCGATAGCACAGATACGCAGTATTTT. Translation: CASSISDSTDTQYF.

V and J are TRBV23-1 and TRBJ2-7; 13 nucleotides line up with TRBD2. TRBV23-1 is designated an ORF whose function remains uncertain. V was clipped by 3 bases and J by 9 bases; unmatched bases: 5. This CDR3 contains 14 residues. The CDR3 sequence is CASSQRTSGRRQYV. The CDR3, as DNA: TGCGCCAGCAGTCAGAGGACTAGCGGGAGACGGCAGTACGTC.

The chain has TRBV5-8 and TRBJ1-4; tentatively, D is TRBD1 (6 bases). The germline CDR1 and CDR2 sequences are SGHTS and YDEGEE. The CDR3 is made up of 13 amino acids. V was trimmed by 4 bases and J by 4 bases, leaving 8 bases between them. CDR3 nucleotides: TGTGCCAGCAGCGGCAGGGGTAATGAAAAACTGTTTTTT. As protein: CASSGRGNEKLFF. The full variable domain, its missing parts supplied by reference TRBV5-8 and TRBJ1-4, is EAGVTQSPTHLIKTRGQQATLRCSPISGHTSVYWYQQALGLGLQFLLWYDEGEERNRGNFPPRFSGRQFPNYSSELNVNALELEDSALYLCASSGRGNEKLFFGSGTQLSVL.

This sequence joins TRBV5-6 and TRBJ1-1; D not resolved. The germline V gene has CDR1 SGHDT and CDR2 YYEEEE. V gave up 2 bases and J gave up 1 base, with 3 bases separating them. The length of the CDR3 is 12 residues. The CDR3 is CASSFGNTEAFF. In DNA form, the CDR3 reads TGTGCCAGCAGCTTCGGGAACACTGAAGCTTTCTTT.

This sequence joins TRBV5-4 and TRBJ2-3, with D possibly being TRBD1 (6 bases). The CDR3 spans 15 residues. Per germline, CDR1 SGHNT and CDR2 YYREEE (reference sequence). V lost 1 base and J lost 2, with 11 bases in between. For the CDR3, the DNA is TGTGCCAGCAGCTTGAACGGACAGACCACAGATACGCAGTATTTT. This codes for CASSLNGQTTDTQYF.

The chain recombines TRBV28 with TRBJ1-3; D is unclear. The V gene's germline CDR1 is MDHEN and CDR2 SYDVKM. This CDR3 has 15 residues. V dropped 3 bases and J dropped 2 bases, with 11 bases sitting between them. CDR3 nucleotide sequence: TGTGCCAGCAGTTTGGGCAGGTGGGCTGGAAACACCATATATTTT. Amino acid sequence: CASSLGRWAGNTIYF. The full variable domain, completed using reference TRBV28 and TRBJ1-3, is DVKVTQSSRYLVKRTGEKVFLECVQDMDHENMFWYRQDPGLGLRLIYFSYDVKMKEKGDIPEGYSVSREKKERFSLILESASTNQTSMYLCASSLGRWAGNTIYFGEGSWLTVV.

This clone was seen once. The gene calls are TRBV27 and TRBJ2-1; TRBD1 agrees at 10 bases. The CDR3 has 13 amino acids. V lost 6 bases, J lost 9 bases, and 5 bases stayed unmatched. Germline CDR1 reads MNHEY; CDR2 reads SMNVEV (reference sequence). CDR3 sequence: CASRRDRGSEQFF. DNA of the CDR3: TGTGCCAGCAGACGGGACAGGGGATCTGAGCAGTTCTTC.

The CDR3 is CASSGSGRLTDTQYF. As DNA, the CDR3 is TGCGCCAGCAGTGGGTCAGGCAGACTCACAGATACGCAGTATTTT. The chain has TRBV10-1 and TRBJ2-3, with D uncertain. The CDR3 has 15 amino acids. With 4 bases removed from V and 2 bases from J, the gap between germline ends came to 13 bases. Germline V gives CDR1 WNHNN, CDR2 SYGVQD (reference sequence).

The chain couples TRBV6-5 to TRBJ1-1; tentative D call: TRBD1 (6 bases). The CDR3 is 15 residues long. The V end lost 6 bases, the J end lost 0 bases, and 14 bases lay between the germline ends. In germline, CDR1 is MNHEY, CDR2 SVGAGI. CDR3 DNA: TGTGCCAGCAGATTAACGGACAGACTGAACACTGAAGCTTTCTTT. Its translation: CASRLTDRLNTEAFF.

V gene TRBV6-5 combines with J gene TRBJ2-3, with 7 bases fitting TRBD1. V gave up 0 bases and J gave up 5 bases; unmatched junction bases: 8. Germline CDR1 is MNHEY and CDR2 is SVGAGI. The CDR3 has 16 residues. The DNA of the CDR3 is TGTGCCAGCAGTTACTCGGGCAGGGGGTGGGGAGATACGCAGTATTTT. It yields the protein CASSYSGRGWGDTQYF.

CDR3: CASSYQGQYQDKLFF. The CDR3 DNA follows: TGTGCCAGCAGTTACCAGGGACAGTACCAGGATAAACTGTTTTTT. The rearrangement uses TRBV6-5 and TRBJ1-4; 7 bases match TRBD1. The germline gives CDR1 MNHEY, CDR2 SVGAGI. V gave up 2 bases and J gave up 11 bases; unmatched junction bases: 11. This CDR3 has 15 amino acids.

This sequence joins TRBV11-3 and TRBJ1-1; D gene unclear. Germline V lookup: CDR1 SGHNT, CDR2 YENEEA. The V and J ends lost 1 base and 4 bases respectively, with 13 bases between them. There are 15 residues in the CDR3. This CDR3 reads CASSLGRTPRTEAFF. CDR3 in DNA: TGTGCCAGCAGCTTAGGGAGAACTCCACGCACTGAAGCTTTCTTT.

V gene TRBV9 combines with J gene TRBJ2-3, with 8 nucleotides matching TRBD2. The germline V gene has CDR1 SGDLS and CDR2 YYNGEE. The CDR3 spans 16 residues. The V segment lost 0 bases and the J segment 5 bases; nucleotides outside the gene matches: 8. The CDR3 DNA is TGTGCCAGCAGCGTAGAGGGACGGGGGGGCTTAGATACGCAGTATTTT. Protein sequence: CASSVEGRGGLDTQYF.

V and J are TRBV11-2 and TRBJ2-1; 8 bases are a match to TRBD2. V gave up 5 bases and J gave up 8 bases; unmatched junction bases: 8. The CDR3 has 14 amino acids. Germline assignment: CDR1 SGHAT and CDR2 FQNNGV. This CDR3 is CASSPLAGGYEQFF. The CDR3 DNA is TGTGCCAGCAGCCCCCTTGCGGGAGGATATGAGCAGTTCTTC.

This clone was seen a few times. CDR3 nucleotide sequence: TGTGCCAGCAGCTTAGTAGATTATAGCAATCAGCCCCAGCATTTT. It translates to CASSLVDYSNQPQHF. V gene TRBV7-2 combines with J gene TRBJ1-5; D gene unclear. The CDR3 runs to 15 residues. CDR1 and CDR2 from the germline V gene are SGHTA and FQGNSA. Trimming removed 1 base from V and 0 bases from J, with 7 bases in between. Full variable domain (missing parts from reference TRBV7-2 and TRBJ1-5): GAGVSQSPSNKVTEKGKDVELRCDPISGHTALYWYRQSLGQGLEFLIYFQGNSAPDKSGLPSDRFSAERTGGSVSTLTIQRTQQEDSAVYLCASSLVDYSNQPQHFGDGTRLSIL.

The V and J genes are TRBV12-3 or TRBV12-4 and TRBJ2-3, with a weak D call TRBD1 (5 bases). V lost 3 bases and J 11 bases, leaving 12 bases between the germline ends. CDR3 length: 12 amino acids. The CDR3 sequence is CASSLGPFGQYF. The DNA for the CDR3 is TGTGCCAGCAGTTTGGGGCCCTTCGGGCAGTATTTT.

The chain joins TRBV5-6 to TRBJ2-4; 9 bases are shared with TRBD2. Trimming removed 4 bases from V and 5 bases from J; junction bases left unmatched: 4. CDR3 size: 14 residues. CDR1 is SGHDT and CDR2 is YYEEEE in the germline V gene. The CDR3 DNA reads as TGTGCCAGCAGCGGCTGGACTAGCGAAAACATTCAGTACTTC. Translated, it gives CASSGWTSENIQYF.

This clone was seen a few times. The V gene is TRBV6-5, the J gene TRBJ2-7, with 10 bases that match TRBD1. J was trimmed by 0 bases and V by 10 bases; bases with no gene match: 6. Germline loops: CDR1 MNHEY, CDR2 SVGAGI. The CDR3 contains 14 residues. CDR3: CATSTGGISYEQYV. The DNA for the CDR3 is TGTGCCACTTCGACAGGGGGCATCTCCTACGAGCAGTACGTC.

The rearrangement uses TRBV6-1 and TRBJ1-3; no firm D call. This CDR3 has 15 residues. Germline CDR1 reads MNHNS; CDR2 reads SASEGT. Deletions cut 3 bases from V and 0 bases from J, with 9 bases between. CDR3 bases: TGTGCCAGCAGTGAGAGTCGGGGCTCTGGAAACACCATATATTTT. It codes for CASSESRGSGNTIYF.

The rearrangement uses TRBV11-3 and TRBJ2-1; possibly TRBD2 for D (5 bases). The V gene lost 5 bases and the J gene lost 2 bases, with 16 bases spanning the gap. Per the germline V gene, CDR1 is SGHNT and CDR2 is YENEEA. CDR3 length equals 16 residues. The CDR3 nucleotides are TGTGCCAGCAGCGGGTCAAGCGGACTTCCCTACAATGAGCAGTTCTTC. It encodes CASSGSSGLPYNEQFF.